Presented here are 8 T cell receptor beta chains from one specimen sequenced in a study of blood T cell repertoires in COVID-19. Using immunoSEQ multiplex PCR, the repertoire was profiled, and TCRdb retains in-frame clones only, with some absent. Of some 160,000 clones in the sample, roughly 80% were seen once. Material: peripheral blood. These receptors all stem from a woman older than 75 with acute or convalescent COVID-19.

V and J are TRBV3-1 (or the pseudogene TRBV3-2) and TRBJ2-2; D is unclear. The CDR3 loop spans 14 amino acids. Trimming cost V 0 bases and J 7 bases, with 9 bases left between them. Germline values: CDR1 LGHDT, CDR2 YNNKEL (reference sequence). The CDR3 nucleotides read TGTGCCAGCAGCCAAGATGGGCAAATCGGGGAGCTGTTTTTT. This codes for CASSQDGQIGELFF.

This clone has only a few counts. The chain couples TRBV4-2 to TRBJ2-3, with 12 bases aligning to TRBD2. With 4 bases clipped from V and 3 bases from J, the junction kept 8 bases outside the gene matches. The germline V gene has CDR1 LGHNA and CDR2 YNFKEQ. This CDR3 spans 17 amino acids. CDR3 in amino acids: CASSPSGGARGTDTQYF. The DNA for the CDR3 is TGTGCCAGCAGCCCTAGCGGGGGGGCTAGAGGTACAGATACGCAGTATTTT.

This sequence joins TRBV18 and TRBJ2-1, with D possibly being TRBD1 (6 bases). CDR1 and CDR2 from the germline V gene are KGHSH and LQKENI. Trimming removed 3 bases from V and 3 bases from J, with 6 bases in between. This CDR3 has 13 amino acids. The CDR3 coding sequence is TGTGCCAGCTCACCGGACAGCTACAATGAGCAGTTCTTC. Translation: CASSPDSYNEQFF. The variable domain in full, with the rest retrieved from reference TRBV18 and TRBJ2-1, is NAGVMQNPRHLVRRRGQEARLRCSPMKGHSHVYWYRQLPEEGLKFMVYLQKENIIDESGMPKERFSAEFPKEGPSILRIQQVVRGDSAAYFCASSPDSYNEQFFGPGTRLTVL.

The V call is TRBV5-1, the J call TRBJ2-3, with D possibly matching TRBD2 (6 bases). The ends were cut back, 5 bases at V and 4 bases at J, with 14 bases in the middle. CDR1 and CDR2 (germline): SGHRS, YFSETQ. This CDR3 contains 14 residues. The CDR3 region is CASRPGEGPDTQYF. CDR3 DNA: TGCGCCAGCAGACCGGGAGAGGGCCCAGATACGCAGTATTTT.

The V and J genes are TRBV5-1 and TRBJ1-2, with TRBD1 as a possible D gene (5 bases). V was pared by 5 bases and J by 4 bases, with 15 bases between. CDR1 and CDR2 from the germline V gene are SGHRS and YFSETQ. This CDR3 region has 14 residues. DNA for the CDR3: TGCGCCAGCAGAATAACAGACAGCGCCTATGGCTACACCTTC. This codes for CASRITDSAYGYTF.

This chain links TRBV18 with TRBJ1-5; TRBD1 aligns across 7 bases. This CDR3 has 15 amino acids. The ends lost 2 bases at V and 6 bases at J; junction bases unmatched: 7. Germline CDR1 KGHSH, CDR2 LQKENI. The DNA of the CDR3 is TGTGCCAGCTCACCATCAGAGGGGGCGGGTCAGCCCCAGCATTTT. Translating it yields CASSPSEGAGQPQHF.

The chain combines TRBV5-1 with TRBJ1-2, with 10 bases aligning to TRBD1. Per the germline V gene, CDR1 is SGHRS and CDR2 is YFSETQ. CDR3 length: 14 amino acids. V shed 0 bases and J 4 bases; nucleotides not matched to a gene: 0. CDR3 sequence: CASSLGDRGYGYTF. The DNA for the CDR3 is TGCGCCAGCAGCTTGGGGGACAGGGGCTATGGCTACACCTTC.

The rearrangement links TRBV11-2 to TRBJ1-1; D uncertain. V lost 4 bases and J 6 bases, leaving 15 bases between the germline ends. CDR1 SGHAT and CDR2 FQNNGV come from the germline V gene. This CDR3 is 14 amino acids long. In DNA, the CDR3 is TGTGCCAGCAGCTCGGAGACCCGGAGGGCTGAAGCTTTCTTT. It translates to CASSSETRRAEAFF.